These 30 T cell receptor beta chains share one sample of origin, sequenced in a study of shared clonotypes between healthy human individuals. The protocol was immunoSEQ multiplex PCR, while the TCRdb copy is restricted to in-frame clones and leaves out a portion. The data hold roughly 500,000 clones, with around 85% observed a single time. The sample comprised PBMCs. These receptors all come from a woman between 40 and 55 years old in good health. Some clones in this sample may be carry-over from other donors' samples.

CDR3 sequence: CASSLSLAGFTDTQYF. For the CDR3, the DNA is TGTGCCAGCAGTTTATCCCTAGCGGGATTCACAGATACGCAGTATTTT. The V call is TRBV27, the J call TRBJ2-3; 9 bases match TRBD2. The trim removed 0 bases at V and 2 bases at J, leaving 3 bases unmatched. The germline V gene has CDR1 MNHEY and CDR2 SMNVEV (reference sequence). This CDR3 has 16 amino acids.

The chain links TRBV18 to TRBJ1-2, with D possibly matching TRBD1 (6 bases). This CDR3 has 15 amino acids. Trimming shortened V by 1 base and J by 8 bases, and 17 bases separated the two germline ends. Germline CDR1 KGHSH, CDR2 LQKENI. CDR3 amino acids: CASSPLGQSRGGYTF. In DNA form, the CDR3 reads TGTGCCAGCTCACCACTGGGACAATCCCGAGGGGGCTACACCTTC.

As to this clone: Just one base apart from a much larger clone, this may be a read error. Other DNA sequences within the sample encode an identical CDR3. The chain is built from TRBV14 and TRBJ2-7; 8 nucleotides line up with TRBD2. Germline V lookup: CDR1 SGHDN, CDR2 FVKESK. The CDR3 is made up of 12 amino acids. CDR3 sequence (DNA): TGTGCAAGCGGGAGAAGCTCCTACGAGCAGTACTTC. Encoded protein: CASGRSSYEQYF.

CDR3 in amino acids: CASFGLAGVLDEQYF. The DNA of the CDR3 is TGTGCCAGCTTCGGACTAGCGGGAGTTCTAGACGAGCAGTACTTC. This rearrangement joins TRBV28 to TRBJ2-7; 13 bases are shared with TRBD2. Per germline, CDR1 MDHEN and CDR2 SYDVKM. With V trimmed by 8 bases and J by 5 bases, 9 bases remained unmatched. The CDR3 sequence is 15 residues long.

CDR3: CSVGQGDEQYF. In nucleotides, the CDR3 is TGCAGCGTTGGACAAGGGGACGAGCAGTACTTC. The chain links TRBV29-1 to TRBJ2-7, with D possibly being TRBD1 (5 bases). The CDR3 loop spans 11 amino acids. Trimming left V 4 bases short and J 5 bases short, with 9 bases between. From germline, CDR1 is SQVTM and CDR2 ANQGSEA.

The CDR3 protein is CASSIRRGVNEKLFF. CDR3 sequence (DNA): TGTGCCAGTAGTATCAGAAGGGGAGTTAATGAAAAACTGTTTTTT. The V and J genes are TRBV19 and TRBJ1-4; the D gene is possibly TRBD1 (5 bases). The CDR3 runs 15 residues. Between the trimmed V and J ends, which lost 3 bases and 4 bases, there was a span of 12 bases. Per germline, CDR1 LNHDA and CDR2 SQIVND (reference sequence).

The chain joins TRBV18 to TRBJ1-3, with D uncertain. The CDR3 has 14 residues. V was cut by 3 bases and J by 3 bases, with 9 bases left in between. Germline CDR1 KGHSH, CDR2 LQKENI. DNA for the CDR3: TGTGCCAGCTCACCCACCCCGATTGGAAACACCATATATTTT. Its translation: CASSPTPIGNTIYF.

This sequence joins TRBV30 and TRBJ1-1; 7 nucleotides match TRBD1. CDR3 size: 15 residues. Unmatched junction bases numbered 7, after V lost 3 bases and J lost 0 bases. The V gene's germline CDR1 is GTSNPN and CDR2 SVGIG (reference sequence). The chain's CDR3 is CAWSPGTAMNTEAFF. In DNA form, the CDR3 reads TGTGCCTGGAGCCCCGGGACAGCCATGAACACTGAAGCTTTCTTT.

V usage is TRBV7-8 and J usage is TRBJ2-1, with 9 bases lining up with TRBD2. CDR3 length: 15 residues. The V segment lost 5 bases and the J segment 10 bases; nucleotides outside the gene matches: 12. The germline V gene encodes CDR1 SGHVS and CDR2 FQNEAQ. The CDR3 loop reads CASSPRGLAGREQFF. In DNA form, the CDR3 reads TGTGCCAGCAGCCCCCGAGGGCTAGCGGGAAGAGAGCAGTTCTTC.

The chain couples TRBV7-2 to TRBJ1-5, with 7 bases that match TRBD1. CDR1 is SGHTA and CDR2 is FQGNSA in the germline V gene. The CDR3 has 18 amino acids. V dropped 0 bases and J dropped 0; count of bases not matched to a gene: 8. This chain's CDR3 is CASSLAPTGRYSNQPQHF. In nucleotides, the CDR3 is TGTGCCAGCAGCTTAGCCCCGACAGGGAGGTATAGCAATCAGCCCCAGCATTTT.

CDR3 protein: CASSNSGSSYEQYF. The CDR3 nucleotides are TGTGCCAGCAGCAACAGCGGTAGCTCCTACGAGCAGTACTTC. V is TRBV5-4 and J is TRBJ2-7; the D gene is possibly TRBD2 (5 bases). The V and J ends lost 4 bases and 0 bases respectively, with 11 bases between them. Germline V CDR1 and CDR2: SGHNT, YYREEE (reference sequence). The CDR3 runs 14 residues.

The chain's CDR3 is CASSPGDNEQFF. The DNA of the CDR3 is TGTGCCAGCAGTCCAGGGGACAATGAGCAGTTCTTC. The gene calls are TRBV6-6 and TRBJ2-1; tentative D call: TRBD1 (6 bases). Trimming took off 5 bases at V and 5 bases at J, with 7 bases between the two ends. The CDR3 is 12 residues long. Per the germline V gene, CDR1 is MNHNY and CDR2 is SVGAGI (reference sequence).

The J gene is TRBJ2-7, the V gene TRBV7-2; D not resolved. Per germline, CDR1 SGHTA and CDR2 FQGNSA. Trimming cost V 5 bases and J 5 bases, with 13 bases left between them. This CDR3 comprises 13 residues. In DNA form, the CDR3 reads TGTGCCAGCAGCCCAAACCCAGTAGACGAGCAGTACTTC. Protein product: CASSPNPVDEQYF.

A note on this clone: A junction boundary mismatches the germline segment, possibly from a read error. This CDR3 reads CASSPTPTGFYGYTF. The CDR3 DNA reads as TGTGCCAGCAGCCCCACCCCGACAGGGTTCTATGGCTACACCTTC. The V call is TRBV5-1, the J call TRBJ1-2; 7 bases match TRBD1. This CDR3 has 15 residues. The germline CDR1 and CDR2 sequences are SGHRS and YFSETQ.

This chain joins TRBV7-2 and TRBJ1-2, with TRBD1 matching over 9 bases. CDR1 is SGHTA, CDR2 FQGNSA, per germline. The CDR3 contains 14 residues. V gave up 2 bases and J gave up 4 bases; unmatched junction bases: 2. The CDR3 DNA reads TGTGCCAGCAGCTTAACAGGGGGCACCTATGGCTACACCTTC. Its translation: CASSLTGGTYGYTF.

A word on this clone: A far larger clone is one nucleotide away, so this likely arose from a read error. The chain uses TRBV18 and TRBJ1-5; weak D call: TRBD1 (6 bases). Germline CDR1 is KGHSH and CDR2 is LQKENI. Trimming removed 8 bases at V and 8 bases at J, with 16 bases between. The CDR3 contains 13 residues. Here the CDR3 reads CASQQGTDKPQHF. The CDR3 nucleotides are TGTGCCAGCCAACAGGGAACCGATAAGCCCCAGCATTTT. Supplemented by reference TRBV18 and TRBJ1-5, the full variable domain reads NAGVMQNPRHLVRRRGQEARLRCSPMKGHSHVYWYRQLPEEGLKFMVYLQKENIIDESGMPKERFSAEFPKEGPSILRIQQVVRGDSAAYFCASQQGTDKPQHFGDGTRLSIL.

As regards this clone: One base separates it from a far larger clone, so it is likely a read error. V and J are TRBV29-1 and TRBJ1-4; D uncertain. Trimming shortened V by 4 bases and J by 5 bases, and 17 bases separated the two germline ends. Germline values: CDR1 SQVTM, CDR2 ANQGSEA. This CDR3 spans 15 amino acids. The CDR3 nucleotides read TGCAGCGTTGTAATCCCCCGGCATGGAAATGAAAAACTGTTTTTT. This sequence encodes CSVVIPRHGNEKLFF.

This clone was detected only a few times. A far more abundant clone sits one base away, making this likely a read error. CDR3: CASSYVETQYF. In DNA form, the CDR3 reads TGTGCCAGCAGTTACGTGGAGACCCAGTACTTC. J is TRBJ2-5 and V is TRBV6-5; D is ambiguous. Germline V gene data show CDR1 as MNHEY and CDR2 as SVGAGI. This CDR3 spans 11 amino acids. V gave up 2 bases and J gave up 5 bases, with 3 bases separating them.

The chain recombines TRBV6-1 with TRBJ1-1, with D perhaps matching TRBD1 (5 bases). The germline V gene encodes CDR1 MNHNS and CDR2 SASEGT. CDR3 length: 15 residues. The V end lost 5 bases, the J end lost 1 base, and 14 bases lay between the germline ends. In DNA, the CDR3 is TGTGCCAGCAGTCTCCATACAGGAACGAACACTGAAGCTTTCTTT. It encodes CASSLHTGTNTEAFF.

The chain links TRBV4-2 to TRBJ2-3, with D tentatively TRBD2 (5 bases). The V end was cut by 0 bases, the J end by 6 bases, with 7 bases between. The length of the CDR3 is 13 residues. Germline V gene sequence: CDR1 LGHNA, CDR2 YNFKEQ. CDR3 residues: CASSQERGDTQYF. The CDR3 DNA sequence: TGTGCCAGCAGCCAAGAGAGAGGGGATACGCAGTATTTT.

The chain recombines TRBV5-1 with TRBJ2-7; D unresolved. Trimming cost V 0 bases and J 0 bases, with 10 bases left between them. The CDR3 runs to 15 residues. The germline V gene has CDR1 SGHRS and CDR2 YFSETQ. The CDR3, as DNA: TGCGCCAGCAGCTTGGACGGGCAATACTCCTACGAGCAGTACTTC. Its translation is CASSLDGQYSYEQYF.

The chain joins TRBV6-4 to TRBJ1-4; D is ambiguous. Between the trimmed V and J ends, which lost 8 bases and 6 bases, there was a span of 16 bases. The CDR3 sequence is 14 residues long. CDR1 and CDR2 (germline): MRHNA, SNTAGT. DNA of the CDR3: TGTGCCAGCCCGGGTCCTCGAGACGATGAAAAACTGTTTTTT. Translation gives CASPGPRDDEKLFF.

The rearrangement uses TRBV2 and TRBJ2-2; no firm D call. This CDR3 comprises 15 residues. V was trimmed by 3 bases and J by 2 bases, leaving 10 bases between them. Germline V gene data show CDR1 as SNHLY and CDR2 as FYNNEI. The CDR3 reads CASSDGQRNTGELFF. The DNA for the CDR3 is TGTGCCAGCAGTGATGGGCAGAGAAACACCGGGGAGCTGTTTTTT. Supplemented by reference TRBV2 and TRBJ2-2, the full variable domain reads EPEVTQTPSHQVTQMGQEVILRCVPISNHLYFYWYRQILGQKVEFLVSFYNNEISEKSEIFDDQFSVERPDGSNFTLKIRSTKLEDSAMYFCASSDGQRNTGELFFGEGSRLTVL.

V gene TRBV27 combines with J gene TRBJ2-2, with a weak D call TRBD2 (5 bases). Trimming shortened V by 2 bases and J by 7 bases, and 5 bases separated the two germline ends. In germline, CDR1 is MNHEY, CDR2 SMNVEV (reference sequence). The CDR3 has 12 residues. Here the CDR3 DNA reads TGTGCCAGCAGTTTAAGCGGCGGGGAGCTGTTTTTT. Protein product: CASSLSGGELFF.

This rearrangement joins TRBV5-5 to TRBJ2-7, with D possibly matching TRBD1 (6 bases). The CDR3 extends over 12 amino acids. Per the germline V gene, CDR1 is SGHKS and CDR2 is YYEKEE (reference sequence). Trimming pared 4 bases from V and 3 bases from J, leaving 8 bases between. The CDR3 is CASSRRGYEQYF. In nucleotides, the CDR3 is TGTGCCAGCAGCCGCAGGGGCTACGAGCAGTACTTC.

The rearrangement joins TRBV7-8 to TRBJ2-7; D is unresolved. V was pared by 5 bases and J by 2 bases, with 10 bases between. This CDR3 is 13 amino acids long. CDR1 is SGHVS and CDR2 is FQNEAQ in the germline V gene. The CDR3 loop reads CASSLVLTYEQYF. DNA of the CDR3: TGTGCCAGCAGCCTAGTACTAACCTACGAGCAGTACTTC.

This CDR3 reads CASSLTETGSVHEQYF. CDR3 sequence (DNA): TGTGCCAGCAGCTTAACCGAGACAGGGTCGGTCCACGAGCAGTACTTC. The rearrangement links TRBV7-3 to TRBJ2-7; 7 bases map to TRBD1. Looked up from germline, CDR1 is SGHTA and CDR2 is FQGTGA. After removal of 0 bases from V and 5 bases from J, the junction contained 10 bases not matched to a gene. The CDR3 is made up of 16 amino acids.

The chain uses TRBV30 and TRBJ2-1, with D perhaps given as TRBD1 or TRBD2 (5 bases each). The V end was cut by 0 bases, the J end by 10 bases, with 10 bases between. Germline loops: CDR1 GTSNPN, CDR2 SVGIG (reference sequence). There are 12 residues in the CDR3. The CDR3 DNA follows: TGTGCCTGGAGTGTAACTCGGGGCGAGCAGTTCTTC. As protein: CAWSVTRGEQFF.

The V call is TRBV4-2, the J call TRBJ1-1; D is undetermined. Trimming took off 0 bases at V and 1 base at J, with 6 bases between the two ends. The CDR3 runs to 14 residues. Germline-derived CDR1 and CDR2 are LGHNA and YNFKEQ. CDR3: CASSQDAWNTEAFF. The CDR3 nucleotides are TGTGCCAGCAGCCAAGATGCCTGGAACACTGAAGCTTTCTTT.

In regard to this clone: A far larger clone is only one base removed, so a read error is likely. Other DNA sequences of this sample code for an identical CDR3. The J gene is TRBJ2-7, the V gene TRBV7-9, with 9 bases identical to TRBD1. The germline V gene encodes CDR1 SEHNR and CDR2 FQNEAQ (reference sequence). The V segment lost 5 bases and the J segment 2 bases; nucleotides outside the gene matches: 7. This CDR3 has 15 residues. Here the CDR3 reads CASSPGQGAPYEQYF. CDR3 nucleotide sequence: TGTGCCAGCAGCCCGGGACAGGGAGCCCCCTACGAGCAGTACTTC.